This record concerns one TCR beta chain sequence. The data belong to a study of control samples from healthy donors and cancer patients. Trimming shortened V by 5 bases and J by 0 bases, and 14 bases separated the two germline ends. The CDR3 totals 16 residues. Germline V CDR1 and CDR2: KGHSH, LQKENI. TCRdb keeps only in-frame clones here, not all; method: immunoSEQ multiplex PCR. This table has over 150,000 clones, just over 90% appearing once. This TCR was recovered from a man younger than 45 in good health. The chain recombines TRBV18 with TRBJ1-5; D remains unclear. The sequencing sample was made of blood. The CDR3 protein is CASSTSSINSNQPQHF. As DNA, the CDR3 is TGTGCCAGCTCAACCTCGTCTATTAATAGCAATCAGCCCCAGCATTTT.